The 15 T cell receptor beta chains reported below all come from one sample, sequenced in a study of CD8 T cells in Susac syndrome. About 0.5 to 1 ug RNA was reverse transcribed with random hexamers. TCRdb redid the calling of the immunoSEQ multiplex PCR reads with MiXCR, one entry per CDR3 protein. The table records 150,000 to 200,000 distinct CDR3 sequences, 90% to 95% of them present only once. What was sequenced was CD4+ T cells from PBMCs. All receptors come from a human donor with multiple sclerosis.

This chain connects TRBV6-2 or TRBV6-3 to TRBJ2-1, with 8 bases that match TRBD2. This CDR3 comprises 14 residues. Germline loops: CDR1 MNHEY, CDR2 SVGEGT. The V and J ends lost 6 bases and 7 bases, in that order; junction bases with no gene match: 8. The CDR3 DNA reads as TGTGCCAGCAGCCCACAAGCGGGAGTGAATGAGCAGTTCTTC. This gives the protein CASSPQAGVNEQFF.

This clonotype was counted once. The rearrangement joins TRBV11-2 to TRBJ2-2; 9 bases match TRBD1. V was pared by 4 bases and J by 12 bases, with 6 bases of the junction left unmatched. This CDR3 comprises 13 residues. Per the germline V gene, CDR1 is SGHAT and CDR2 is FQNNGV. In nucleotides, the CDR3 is TGTGCCAGCAGCTGGACAGGGGCGGGGAAGCTGTTTTTT. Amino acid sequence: CASSWTGAGKLFF. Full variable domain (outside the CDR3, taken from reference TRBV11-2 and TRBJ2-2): EAGVAQSPRYKIIEKRQSVAFWCNPISGHATLYWYQQILGQGPKLLIQFQNNGVVDDSQLPKDRFSAERLKGVDSTLKIQPAKLEDSAVYLCASSWTGAGKLFFGEGSRLTVL.

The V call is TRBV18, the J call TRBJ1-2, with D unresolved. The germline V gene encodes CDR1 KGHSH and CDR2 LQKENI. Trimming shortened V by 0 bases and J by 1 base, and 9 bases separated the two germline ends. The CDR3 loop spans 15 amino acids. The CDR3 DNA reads TGTGCCAGCTCACCACCGATGGGCATTAACTATGGCTACACCTTC. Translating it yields CASSPPMGINYGYTF.

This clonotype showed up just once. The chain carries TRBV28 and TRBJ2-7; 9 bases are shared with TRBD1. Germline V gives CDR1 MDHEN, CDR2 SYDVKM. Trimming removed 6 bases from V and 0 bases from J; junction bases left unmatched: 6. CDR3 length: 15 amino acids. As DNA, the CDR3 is TGTGCCAGCAGGGGACAGGGCGGTGACTCCTACGAGCAGTACTTC. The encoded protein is CASRGQGGDSYEQYF. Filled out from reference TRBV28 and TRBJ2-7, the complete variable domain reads DVKVTQSSRYLVKRTGEKVFLECVQDMDHENMFWYRQDPGLGLRLIYFSYDVKMKEKGDIPEGYSVSREKKERFSLILESASTNQTSMYLCASRGQGGDSYEQYFGPGTRLTVT.

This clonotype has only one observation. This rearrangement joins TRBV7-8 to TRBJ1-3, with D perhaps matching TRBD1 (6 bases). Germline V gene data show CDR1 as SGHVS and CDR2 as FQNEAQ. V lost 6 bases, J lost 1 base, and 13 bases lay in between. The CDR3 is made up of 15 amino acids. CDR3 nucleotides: TGTGCCAGCAGTTCCGGACAGTGGTCTGGAAACACCATATATTTT. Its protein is CASSSGQWSGNTIYF.

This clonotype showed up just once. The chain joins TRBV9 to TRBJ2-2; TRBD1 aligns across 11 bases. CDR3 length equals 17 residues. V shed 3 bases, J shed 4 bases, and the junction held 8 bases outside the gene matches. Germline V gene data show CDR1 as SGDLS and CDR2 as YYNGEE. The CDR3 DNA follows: TGTGCCAGCAGCGGGGACCCCGGGACAGGGGGCACCGGGGAGCTGTTTTTT. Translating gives CASSGDPGTGGTGELFF.

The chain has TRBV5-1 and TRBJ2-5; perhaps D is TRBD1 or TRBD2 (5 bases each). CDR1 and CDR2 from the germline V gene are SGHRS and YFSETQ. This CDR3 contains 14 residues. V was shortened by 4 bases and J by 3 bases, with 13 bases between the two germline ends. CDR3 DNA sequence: TGCGCCAGCAGCCCCGGGGCCCGCAAAGAGACCCAGTACTTC. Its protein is CASSPGARKETQYF.

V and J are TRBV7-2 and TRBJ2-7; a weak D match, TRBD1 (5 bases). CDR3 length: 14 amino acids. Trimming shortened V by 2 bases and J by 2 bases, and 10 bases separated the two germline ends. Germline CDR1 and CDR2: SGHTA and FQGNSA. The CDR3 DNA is TGTGCCAGCAGCTTAATGTCAGGGCCCTACGAGCAGTACTTC. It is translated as CASSLMSGPYEQYF.

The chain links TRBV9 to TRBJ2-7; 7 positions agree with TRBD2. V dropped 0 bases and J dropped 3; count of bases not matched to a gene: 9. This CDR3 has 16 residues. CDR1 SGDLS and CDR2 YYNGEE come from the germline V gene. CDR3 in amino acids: CASSVGVGRGDYEQYF. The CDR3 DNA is TGTGCCAGCAGCGTAGGTGTAGGGAGGGGCGACTACGAGCAGTACTTC.

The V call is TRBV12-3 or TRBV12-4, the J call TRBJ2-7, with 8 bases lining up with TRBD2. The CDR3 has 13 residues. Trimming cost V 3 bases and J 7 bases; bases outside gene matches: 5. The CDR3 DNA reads TGTGCCAGCAGTTTGCGGGAGGACTTTGAGCAGTACTTC. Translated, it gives CASSLREDFEQYF.

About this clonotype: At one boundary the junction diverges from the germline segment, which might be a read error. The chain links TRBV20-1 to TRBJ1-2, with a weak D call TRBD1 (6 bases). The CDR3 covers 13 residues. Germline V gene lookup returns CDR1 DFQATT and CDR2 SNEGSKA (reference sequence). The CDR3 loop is CSAGEGVGYGYTF. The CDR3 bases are TGCAGTGCTGGAGAGGGGGTAGGCTATGGCTACACCTTC.

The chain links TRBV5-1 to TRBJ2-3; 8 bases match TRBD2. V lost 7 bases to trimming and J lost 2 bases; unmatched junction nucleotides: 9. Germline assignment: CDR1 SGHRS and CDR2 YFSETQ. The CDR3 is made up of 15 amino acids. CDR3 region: CASQPRGGSTDTQYF. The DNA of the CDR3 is TGCGCCAGCCAGCCCCGGGGGGGCTCCACAGATACGCAGTATTTT.

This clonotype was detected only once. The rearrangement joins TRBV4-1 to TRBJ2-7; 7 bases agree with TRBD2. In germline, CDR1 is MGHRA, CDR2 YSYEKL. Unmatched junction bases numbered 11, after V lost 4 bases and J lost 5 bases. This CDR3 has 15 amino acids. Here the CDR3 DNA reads TGCGCCAGCAGCCCGTTCGCGGGAGTACTTGACGAGCAGTACTTC. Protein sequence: CASSPFAGVLDEQYF.

The CDR3 region has the DNA TGTGCCTGGGCTAGCGGGTCAGAGCAGTTCTTC. It translates to CAWASGSEQFF. This chain connects TRBV30 to TRBJ2-1, with TRBD2 identical over 8 bases. Germline assignment: CDR1 GTSNPN and CDR2 SVGIG (reference sequence). J gave up 10 bases and V 5 bases, and 4 bases lay outside the gene matches. CDR3 size: 11 residues.

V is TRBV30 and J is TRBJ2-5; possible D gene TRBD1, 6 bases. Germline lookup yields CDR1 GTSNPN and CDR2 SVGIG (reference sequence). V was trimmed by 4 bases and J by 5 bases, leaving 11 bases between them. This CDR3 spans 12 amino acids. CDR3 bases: TGTGCCTGGATATTAAGGGGGGAGACCCAGTACTTC. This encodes CAWILRGETQYF.